This T cell receptor (beta chain) was obtained from a study of blood T cells in healthy people across ages. Whole-study context: Template switching recovered approximately one barcoded beta molecule for every two T cells. Study-level results: The donors' CMV status was not determined, possibly confounding changes in expanded clonotypes.

As for this clonotype: Its antigen is not known.

The CDR3 spans 14 residues. The V gene's germline CDR1 is SGHAT and CDR2 FQNNGV. The J segment lost 1 base and the V segment lost 6 bases, leaving 5 bases of the junction unmatched. A J-beta primer mix and a sample-barcoded 5' primer were used in a second PCR of roughly 7 to 12 cycles. Every molecule of cDNA carried a tag from a template-switch adaptor with 12 random nucleotides. TCRdb reanalysed the 5' RACE reads using MiXCR and keeps one entry per CDR3 protein. This sample has some 1.5 million distinct CDR3 sequences, with 40% to 45% found just once. The V call is TRBV11-2, the J call TRBJ1-1, with TRBD1 identical over 7 bases. The source material was blood. The clonotype was recovered from a young woman in good health. The CDR3 DNA reads as TGTGCCAGCAGATACAGGGGTCAGAACACTGAAGCTTTCTTT. It encodes CASRYRGQNTEAFF.